This T cell receptor beta chain emerged from a study of blood T cell repertoires in COVID-19. About the research overall: Sources were T cells, B-cell-depleted T cells, or PBMCs; the material itself was cDNA or gDNA.

The V gene's germline CDR1 is LNHDA and CDR2 SQIVND (reference sequence). The V and J ends lost 5 bases and 5 bases respectively, with 15 bases between them. This CDR3 is 14 amino acids long. The method was immunoSEQ multiplex PCR; TCRdb's version includes in-frame clones alone and lacks a portion of them. The table shows some 220,000 clones, with approximately 82% occurring only once. This receptor was obtained from a man aged 50 to 59 with active or convalescent COVID-19. The rearrangement uses TRBV19 and TRBJ1-1, with TRBD1 as a possible D gene (6 bases). The source material was peripheral blood. CDR3 DNA sequence: TGTGCCAGTAGTTTCACAGGGAAGTGGACTGAAGCTTTCTTT. Translated, it gives CASSFTGKWTEAFF.